The sequence of this T cell receptor beta chain was determined in a study of blood T cell repertoires in COVID-19. Across the whole study: PBMCs, B-cell-depleted T cells, or T cells provided the cDNA or gDNA that made up the material.

V gave up 6 bases and J gave up 1 base; unmatched junction bases: 12. The germline V gene has CDR1 SGHTA and CDR2 FQGNSA. The CDR3 covers 17 residues. Original processing methods: From reference gene primer amplification, estimates of nucleated cell counts were derived. The data were produced by immunoSEQ multiplex PCR, yet TCRdb's version contains in-frame clones alone and is incomplete. The V and J calls and clone size come from that table; D and trimming were worked out from the DNA. The sample includes approximately 92,000 clones, 80% of them seen just once. The genes are TRBV7-2 and TRBJ1-3; 7 bases are shared with TRBD1. The sequenced sample consisted of peripheral blood. This receptor was identified in a man aged 50 to 60 who had recovered from COVID-19. The CDR3 spells CASSRGQGGSSGNTIYF. CDR3 bases: TGTGCCAGCAGTCGGGGCCAGGGGGGATCTTCTGGAAACACCATATATTTT.